Below, one T cell receptor (beta chain) is given with its context. Its antigen remains unidentified. None of the donors, who were healthy HIV-negative adults, had recently had acute infections or vaccinations. This specimen comes from a study of shared clonotypes between healthy human individuals. Study context: Researchers assigned three CD4 naive, three CD4 memory, two CD8 naive and one CD8 memory plate to each donor.

The V and J ends lost 5 bases and 6 bases, in that order; junction bases with no gene match: 7. This CDR3 contains 14 residues. Germline V gives CDR1 SGHAT, CDR2 FQDESV (reference sequence). Study-wide results and caveats: A few donors had roughly 5% of their naive CD4 clonotypes in common.

Clones were read by immunoSEQ multiplex PCR, and TCRdb kept only the in-frame ones, dropping some. Here the sample spans some 2,400,000 clones, 90% to 97% being singletons. The receptor was derived from a man younger than 35 in good health. The V gene is TRBV11-1, the J gene TRBJ2-1; 7 bases agree with TRBD1. The sample consisted of naive CD4+ T cells sorted from blood. Subset indicated: CD45RA+ positively selected. The CDR3 DNA reads as TGTGCCAGCAGCCCGCGGACAGGCTTCAATGAGCAGTTCTTC. As protein: CASSPRTGFNEQFF.